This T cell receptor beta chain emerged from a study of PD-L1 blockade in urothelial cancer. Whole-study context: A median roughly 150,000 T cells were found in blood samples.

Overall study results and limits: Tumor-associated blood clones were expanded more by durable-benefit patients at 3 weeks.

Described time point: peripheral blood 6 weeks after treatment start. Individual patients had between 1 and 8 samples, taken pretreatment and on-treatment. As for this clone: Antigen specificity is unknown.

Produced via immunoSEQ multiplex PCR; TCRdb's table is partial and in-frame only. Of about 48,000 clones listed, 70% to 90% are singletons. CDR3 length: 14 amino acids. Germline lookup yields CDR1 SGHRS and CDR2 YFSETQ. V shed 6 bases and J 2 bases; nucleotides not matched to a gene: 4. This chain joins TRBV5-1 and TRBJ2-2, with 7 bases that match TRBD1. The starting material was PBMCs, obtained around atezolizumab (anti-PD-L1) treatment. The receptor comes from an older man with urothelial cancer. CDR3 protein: CASKEGANTGELFF. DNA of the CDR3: TGCGCCAGCAAAGAGGGGGCTAACACCGGGGAGCTGTTTTTT.